This T cell receptor (beta chain) was identified during a study of shared clonotypes between healthy human individuals. Whole-study results and caveats: The study drew on few donors, limiting represented genetic and exposure-history diversity. Researchers found naive subsets generally carried larger estimated richness than memory subsets.

Regarding this clone: Its antigen is still unknown.

The assay used deep level. Sequencing used immunoSEQ multiplex PCR; TCRdb keeps in-frame clones, though not all of them. The table has 2 million to 2.5 million clones, almost 96% seen once. CDR1 and CDR2 (germline): ENHRY, SYGVKD. The CDR3 loop spans 16 amino acids. Germline trimming cut 5 bases from V and 6 bases from J; bases unmatched to any gene: 11. The chain combines TRBV10-3 with TRBJ2-1; 9 bases line up with TRBD2. Sequencing input: naive CD4+ T cells sorted from blood. As to subset: CD45RA+ positively selected. This TCR was recovered from a man aged 18-30 years in good health. In DNA, the CDR3 is TGTGCCATCAGTTCCTCTAGCGGGAAAGGGATCAATGAGCAGTTCTTC. Translated: CAISSSSGKGINEQFF.